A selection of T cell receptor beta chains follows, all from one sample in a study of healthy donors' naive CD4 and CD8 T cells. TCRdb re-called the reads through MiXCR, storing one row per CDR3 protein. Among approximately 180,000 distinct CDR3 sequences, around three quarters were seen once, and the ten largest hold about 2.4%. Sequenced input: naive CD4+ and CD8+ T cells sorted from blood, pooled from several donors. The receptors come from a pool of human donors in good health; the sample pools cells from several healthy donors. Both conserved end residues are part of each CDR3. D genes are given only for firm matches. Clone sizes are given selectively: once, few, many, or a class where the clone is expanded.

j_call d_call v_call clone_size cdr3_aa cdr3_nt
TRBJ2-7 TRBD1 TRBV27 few CASSLSWDRAYEQYF TGTGCCAGCAGTTTATCGTGGGACAGGGCCTACGAGCAGTACTTC
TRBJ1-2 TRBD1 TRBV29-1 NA CSVEAGGNYGYTF TGCAGCGTTGAGGCAGGGGGCAACTATGGCTACACCTTC
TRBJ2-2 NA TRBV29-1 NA CSVEPGPAGELFF TGCAGCGTTGAACCGGGACCAGCCGGGGAGCTGTTTTTT
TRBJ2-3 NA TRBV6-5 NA CASSYPGADTQYF TGTGCCAGCAGTTACCCGGGGGCAGATACGCAGTATTTT
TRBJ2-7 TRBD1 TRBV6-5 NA CASSPRGRFIEQYF TGTGCCAGCAGTCCCAGGGGGCGCTTCATCGAGCAGTACTTC
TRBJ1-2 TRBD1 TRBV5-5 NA CASSSRQGKFTF TGTGCCAGCAGCTCAAGACAGGGAAAGTTCACCTTC
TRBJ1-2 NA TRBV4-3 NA CASSQGGVANYGYTF TGCGCCAGCAGCCAAGGAGGTGTAGCTAACTATGGCTACACCTTC
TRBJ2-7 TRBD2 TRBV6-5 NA CASSYSSSGPYEQYF TGTGCCAGCAGTTACTCATCTAGCGGCCCCTACGAGCAGTACTTC
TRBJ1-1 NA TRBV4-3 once CASSQVSGAMNTEAFF TGCGCCAGCAGCCAAGTCTCAGGGGCGATGAACACTGAAGCTTTCTTT
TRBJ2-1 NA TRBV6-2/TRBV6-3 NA CASSGFFNEQFF TGTGCCAGCAGCGGGTTTTTCAATGAGCAGTTCTTC
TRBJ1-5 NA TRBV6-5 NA CASSPNYAQPQHF TGTGCCAGCAGCCCTAACTACGCCCAGCCCCAGCATTTT
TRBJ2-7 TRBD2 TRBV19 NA CASNPGLAAYEQYF TGTGCCAGTAACCCGGGACTAGCGGCTTACGAGCAGTACTTC
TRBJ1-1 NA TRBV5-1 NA CASTPDGEGLNTEAFF TGCGCCAGCACCCCGGATGGCGAGGGACTGAACACTGAAGCTTTCTTT
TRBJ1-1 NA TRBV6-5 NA CASSQQHRETEAFF TGTGCCAGCAGTCAACAACATCGGGAGACTGAAGCTTTCTTT
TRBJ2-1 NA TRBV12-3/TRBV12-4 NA CASSWGLGRDEQFF TGTGCCAGCAGCTGGGGACTGGGAAGGGATGAGCAGTTCTTC
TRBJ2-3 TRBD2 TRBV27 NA CASSPTSGGFEDTQYF TGTGCCAGCAGCCCAACTAGCGGGGGTTTCGAAGATACGCAGTATTTT
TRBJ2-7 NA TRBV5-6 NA CASSQWGTGYEQYF TGTGCCAGCAGCCAGTGGGGCACGGGCTACGAGCAGTACTTC
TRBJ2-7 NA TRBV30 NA CASNGVSSYEQYF TGTGCCTCCAACGGGGTGAGCTCCTACGAGCAGTACTTC
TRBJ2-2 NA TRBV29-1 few CSVELETGELFF TGCAGCGTTGAATTGGAGACCGGGGAGCTGTTTTTT
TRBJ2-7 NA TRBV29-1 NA CSVSVGNEQYF TGCAGCGTCTCAGTGGGGAACGAGCAGTACTTC
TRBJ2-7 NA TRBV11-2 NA CASSLGEGPYEQYF TGTGCCAGCAGCTTAGGTGAGGGCCCCTACGAGCAGTACTTC
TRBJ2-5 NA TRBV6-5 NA CASSYSTGPAQETQYF TGTGCCAGCAGTTACTCGACCGGGCCAGCCCAAGAGACCCAGTACTTC
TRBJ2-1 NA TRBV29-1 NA CSAGRDSGEQFF TGCAGCGCGGGGCGGGACTCCGGTGAGCAGTTCTTC
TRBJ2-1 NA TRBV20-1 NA CSARGAANNEQFF TGCAGTGCTCGAGGAGCGGCTAACAATGAGCAGTTCTTC
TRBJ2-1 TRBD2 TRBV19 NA CASSIAAGVSYNEQFF TGTGCCAGTAGTATTGCGGCGGGAGTCTCCTACAATGAGCAGTTCTTC
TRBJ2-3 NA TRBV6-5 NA CASSYSEWGASTDTQYF TGTGCCAGCAGTTACTCGGAGTGGGGAGCTAGCACAGATACGCAGTATTTT
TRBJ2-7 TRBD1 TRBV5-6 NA CASSLGGFFYEQYF TGTGCCAGCAGCTTAGGGGGCTTTTTCTACGAGCAGTACTTC
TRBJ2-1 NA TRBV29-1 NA CSVDRSTNEQFF TGCAGCGTTGATCGCAGCACCAATGAGCAGTTCTTC
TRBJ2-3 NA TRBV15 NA CATSRAGTAADTQYF TGTGCCACCAGCCGGGCCGGGACGGCCGCTGATACGCAGTATTTT
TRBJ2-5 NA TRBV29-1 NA CSAYRSEGETQYF TGCAGCGCCTACAGAAGTGAGGGTGAGACCCAGTACTTC
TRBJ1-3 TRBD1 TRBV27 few CASRNRGGGNTIYF TGTGCCAGCCGGAACAGGGGAGGTGGAAACACCATATATTTT
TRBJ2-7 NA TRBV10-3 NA CAISESPDEQYF TGTGCCATCAGTGAGTCCCCGGACGAGCAGTACTTC
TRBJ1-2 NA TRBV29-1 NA CSVPDSNGYTF TGCAGCGTCCCGGACTCGAATGGCTACACCTTC
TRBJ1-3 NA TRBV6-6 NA CASSRTGTSGNTIYF TGTGCCAGCAGCCGTACAGGGACATCTGGAAACACCATATATTTT
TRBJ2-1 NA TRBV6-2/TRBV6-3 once CASSFIAAEQFF TGTGCCAGCAGTTTCATAGCGGCTGAGCAGTTCTTC
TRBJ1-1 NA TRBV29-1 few CSVVGQTHEAFF TGCAGCGTGGTTGGACAGACGCATGAAGCTTTCTTT
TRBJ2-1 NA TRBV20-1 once CSAQRYNEQFF TGCAGTGCTCAGCGGTACAATGAGCAGTTCTTC
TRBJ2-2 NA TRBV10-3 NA CAIRDSPTGELFF TGTGCCATCAGGGACAGCCCCACCGGGGAGCTGTTTTTT
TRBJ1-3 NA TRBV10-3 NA CAISVGSSGNTIYF TGTGCCATCAGTGTTGGCAGCTCTGGAAACACCATATATTTT
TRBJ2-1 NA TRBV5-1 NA CASSLAGGWAYNEQFF TGCGCCAGCAGCTTGGCCGGGGGATGGGCTTACAATGAGCAGTTCTTC
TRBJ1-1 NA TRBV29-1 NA CSVGQRQLNTEAFF TGCAGCGTTGGACAGCGACAGCTCAACACTGAAGCTTTCTTT
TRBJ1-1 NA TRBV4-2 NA CASSQVRYGTEAFF TGTGCCAGCAGCCAAGTTCGGTACGGCACTGAAGCTTTCTTT